What follows are 30 T cell receptor beta chains derived from one specimen sequenced in a study of T-cell reconstitution after alpha-beta-depleted transplantation in children (dated by TCRdb to between 2015 and 2016). What this sample's treatment or condition label stands for: allogeneic hematopoietic cell transplantation with graft depleted of TCRalphabeta T cells and CD19 B cells. The receptor library was made with PCR. The data were produced on an Illumina HiSeq 2500. To normalize quantification of the TCRbeta repertoire, the TCR libraries were built with molecular barcoding that relied on unique molecular identifiers. TCRdb reworked the public reads: Q25 trimming with fastp, MiXCR clone assembly, productive beta chains retained. Rows merge per CDR3 protein into single entries with the most common DNA and genes. For this sample the table gives approximately 130,000 distinct CDR3 sequences, of which about a tenth were detected only once. Less than 25% of the sample lies in the top ten.

Material: PBMCs, mostly from graft donor cells, obtained 180 days after TCRalphabeta/CD19-depleted stem cell transplant. Source of these receptors: a girl under three years old who had a stem cell transplant for combined immunodeficiency, so the T cells may come from the graft donor.

This clonotype was counted at least ten times. The chain couples TRBV6-2 or TRBV6-3 to TRBJ2-1, with 7 bases that match TRBD1. V lost 0 bases to trimming and J lost 7 bases; unmatched junction nucleotides: 9. The CDR3 sequence is 16 residues long. Germline V CDR1 and CDR2: MNHEY, SVGEGT. Here the CDR3 DNA reads TGTGCCAGCAGTTACTCTGGGGGAGTCAGGGGGAATGAGCAGTTCTTC. Translated: CASSYSGGVRGNEQFF.

This clonotype was observed many times. The V gene is TRBV5-1, the J gene TRBJ2-1; 7 nucleotides align to TRBD1. The length of the CDR3 is 14 residues. J gave up 4 bases and V 0 bases, and 1 base lay outside the gene matches. Germline V gives CDR1 SGHRS, CDR2 YFSETQ. The CDR3 sequence is CASSLGDSYNEQFF. The CDR3 coding sequence is TGCGCCAGCAGCTTGGGGGACAGTTACAATGAGCAGTTCTTC.

The chain recombines TRBV30 with TRBJ2-7, with a weak D call TRBD2 (5 bases). The length of the CDR3 is 13 residues. Trimming left V 0 bases short and J 3 bases short, with 9 bases between. CDR1 is GTSNPN, CDR2 SVGIG, per germline (reference sequence). CDR3 region: CAWSVGVGYEQYF. In DNA form, the CDR3 reads TGTGCCTGGAGTGTGGGAGTCGGCTACGAGCAGTACTTC.

The rearrangement links TRBV11-2 to TRBJ2-3, with D possibly being TRBD2 (5 bases). V lost 4 bases to trimming and J lost 1 base, with 21 bases between them. There are 18 residues in the CDR3. The germline gives CDR1 SGHAT, CDR2 FQNNGV. This chain's CDR3 is CASSSSSRWRARTDTQYF. CDR3 nucleotide sequence: TGTGCCAGCAGCTCGTCTTCCCGTTGGCGGGCCCGCACAGATACGCAGTATTTT.

The chain employs TRBV7-9 and TRBJ2-1; 9 nucleotides line up with TRBD1. From germline, CDR1 is SEHNR and CDR2 FQNEAQ (reference sequence). Germline trimming cut 6 bases from V and 6 bases from J; bases unmatched to any gene: 9. The length of the CDR3 is 15 residues. DNA for the CDR3: TGTGCCAGCAGTTTGGGGACAGGGTGTTGCAATGAGCAGTTCTTC. The encoded protein is CASSLGTGCCNEQFF.

This clonotype was counted between two and nine times. This chain uses TRBV4-3 with TRBJ2-7; D unresolved. The CDR3 covers 15 residues. Germline V CDR1 and CDR2: LGHNA, YSLEER. The V end lost 0 bases, the J end lost 2 bases, and 11 bases lay between the germline ends. The CDR3 DNA is TGCGCCAGCAGCCAAGAAGCGTGGGCCCCCTACGAGCAGTACTTC. Protein: CASSQEAWAPYEQYF.

The chain carries TRBV14 and TRBJ2-7; no firm D call. V was pared by 0 bases and J by 2 bases, with 17 bases between. Germline CDR1 reads SGHDN; CDR2 reads FVKESK. This CDR3 comprises 17 residues. CDR3 in DNA: TGTGCCAGCAGCCAAGATCTCAACTATGACACTACCTACGAGCAGTACTTC. This translates into CASSQDLNYDTTYEQYF.

V gene TRBV3-1 combines with J gene TRBJ2-4, with TRBD2 matching over 14 bases. The CDR3 consists of 18 residues. Germline V gene sequence: CDR1 LGHDT, CDR2 YNNKEL (reference sequence). After removal of 4 bases from V and 1 base from J, the junction contained 6 bases not matched to a gene. Written as DNA, the CDR3 is TGTGCCAGCAGCCCTTCTTGGACTAGCGGGAGGGCCAAAAACATTCAGTACTTC. This gives the protein CASSPSWTSGRAKNIQYF.

The V gene is TRBV7-8, the J gene TRBJ2-1, with D possibly being TRBD1 (5 bases). The V and J ends lost 5 bases and 8 bases respectively, with 19 bases between them. The germline CDR1 and CDR2 sequences are SGHVS and FQNEAQ. The CDR3 spans 15 residues. CDR3 region: CASSPVGAPSDEQFF. The CDR3 nucleotides read TGTGCCAGCAGCCCCGTTGGGGCCCCAAGCGATGAGCAGTTCTTC.

The chain recombines TRBV5-6 with TRBJ2-4, with D perhaps TRBD2 (6 bases). The CDR3 loop spans 14 amino acids. The V gene lost 4 bases and the J gene lost 11 bases, with 19 bases spanning the gap. Germline V gives CDR1 SGHDT, CDR2 YYEEEE. CDR3 in DNA: TGTGCCAGCAGCCTTAGTGGACGCGGGAACGTTCAGTACTTC. Protein product: CASSLSGRGNVQYF.

This clonotype was found a few times. This chain links TRBV7-9 with TRBJ1-2; no clear D. CDR3 length equals 13 residues. In germline, CDR1 is SEHNR, CDR2 FQNEAQ (reference sequence). V lost 7 bases, J lost 4 bases, and 13 bases lay in between. CDR3 amino acids: CASTSTLLYGYTF. DNA of the CDR3: TGTGCCAGCACCTCCACCCTACTCTATGGCTACACCTTC.

This clonotype was recorded a few times. The V and J genes are TRBV27 and TRBJ2-3, with D unresolved. The CDR3 totals 14 residues. V lost 6 bases to trimming and J lost 4 bases, with 14 bases between them. Looked up from germline, CDR1 is MNHEY and CDR2 is SMNVEV (reference sequence). Written as DNA, the CDR3 is TGTGCCAGCAGCGTATCCCGGAGAGCAGATACGCAGTATTTT. Translated: CASSVSRRADTQYF.

This clonotype was seen a handful of times. This sequence joins TRBV20-1 and TRBJ2-5, with D possibly TRBD1 on 6 matching bases. The CDR3 totals 13 residues. The ends were cut back, 3 bases at V and 2 bases at J, with 10 bases in the middle. Per germline, CDR1 DFQATT and CDR2 SNEGSKA (reference sequence). CDR3: CSASEGQQETQYF. CDR3 DNA sequence: TGCAGTGCTAGCGAAGGACAGCAAGAGACCCAGTACTTC.

This clonotype was observed a few times. J is TRBJ2-7 and V is TRBV5-6; possible D gene TRBD2, 6 bases. Looked up from germline, CDR1 is SGHDT and CDR2 is YYEEEE. Trimming shortened V by 2 bases and J by 3 bases, and 15 bases separated the two germline ends. This CDR3 spans 15 amino acids. The CDR3 nucleotides are TGTGCCAGCAGCTTCTTACCGGGACTCCTCTACGAGCAGTACTTC. Residues: CASSFLPGLLYEQYF.

This clonotype has just a few counts. The CDR3 reads CASSLGLGGGTDTQYF. The CDR3 nucleotides are TGTGCCAGCAGCTTAGGGCTCGGGGGGGGGACAGATACGCAGTATTTT. The chain recombines TRBV11-2 with TRBJ2-3; 8 bases align to TRBD2. V shed 1 base, J shed 3 bases, and the junction held 6 bases outside the gene matches. In germline, CDR1 is SGHAT, CDR2 FQNNGV. The CDR3 runs to 16 residues.

This sequence joins TRBV12-3 or TRBV12-4 and TRBJ2-1; possibly TRBD1 for D (6 bases). The CDR3 loop spans 17 amino acids. V was pared by 3 bases and J by 6 bases, with 21 bases between. The CDR3 is CASSLTLEGQGINEQFF. DNA of the CDR3: TGTGCCAGCAGTTTGACCCTTGAGGGGCAGGGGATCAATGAGCAGTTCTTC.

The sample holds a few counts of this clonotype. This chain uses TRBV7-9 with TRBJ2-7; TRBD1 is a possible D gene (5 bases). This CDR3 spans 15 amino acids. V lost 5 bases and J lost 6, with 20 bases in between. The V gene's germline CDR1 is SEHNR and CDR2 FQNEAQ (reference sequence). The CDR3 region is CASSPAGRAEREQYF. The CDR3 bases are TGTGCCAGCAGCCCCGCCGGCAGGGCGGAACGCGAGCAGTACTTC.

J is TRBJ2-1 and V is TRBV5-1, with D perhaps matching TRBD1 or TRBD2 (5 bases each). Germline assignment: CDR1 SGHRS and CDR2 YFSETQ. V was pared by 4 bases and J by 0 bases, with 8 bases between. The CDR3 totals 14 residues. CDR3 in amino acids: CASSRDLSYNEQFF. CDR3 coding DNA: TGCGCCAGCAGCAGGGACCTCTCCTACAATGAGCAGTTCTTC.

This clonotype was recorded at least ten times. The genes are TRBV30 and TRBJ2-3; D is undetermined. Germline CDR1 reads GTSNPN; CDR2 reads SVGIG (reference sequence). The CDR3 is 12 residues long. V was clipped by 2 bases and J by 6 bases, with 9 bases between them. The CDR3: CAWSFAADTQYF. CDR3 coding DNA: TGTGCCTGGAGTTTCGCAGCGGATACGCAGTATTTT.

The chain employs TRBV7-6 and TRBJ2-3, with 8 bases fitting TRBD2. The CDR3 consists of 16 residues. The trim removed 6 bases at V and 2 bases at J, leaving 10 bases unmatched. Germline CDR1 SGHVS, CDR2 FNYEAQ. CDR3: CASSFLLAESTDTQYF. CDR3 nucleotide sequence: TGTGCCAGCAGTTTCCTACTAGCGGAATCCACAGATACGCAGTATTTT.

This clonotype was seen repeatedly, ten times or more. The chain joins TRBV29-1 to TRBJ1-1; no definite D call. From germline, CDR1 is SQVTM and CDR2 ANQGSEA. The germline V and J ends were trimmed by 7 bases and 1 base, with 7 bases remaining between them. This CDR3 is built from 11 residues. CDR3 nucleotides: TGCAGCGCTACAGAGAACACTGAAGCTTTCTTT. This gives the protein CSATENTEAFF.

This clonotype has ten or more counts. The chain couples TRBV12-3 or TRBV12-4 to TRBJ1-5; the D gene is possibly TRBD1 (5 bases). The V and J ends lost 4 bases and 0 bases respectively, with 7 bases between them. The CDR3 length is 14 residues. DNA of the CDR3: TGTGCCAGCAGTTACAGGTATAGCAATCAGCCCCAGCATTTT. Protein: CASSYRYSNQPQHF.

This clonotype was seen only a few times. The V call is TRBV20-1, the J call TRBJ2-4; D ambiguous. Germline CDR1 DFQATT, CDR2 SNEGSKA (reference sequence). This CDR3 has 15 residues. V was trimmed by 4 bases and J by 4 bases, leaving 17 bases between them. CDR3 sequence: CSATLSNGGKNIQYF. In DNA form, the CDR3 reads TGCAGTGCTACCCTCTCAAACGGTGGAAAAAACATTCAGTACTTC.

With regard to this clonotype: Possible read error: a much larger clone is one base away. This chain connects TRBV13 to TRBJ1-5; no reliable D call. V was trimmed by 5 bases and J by 4 bases, leaving 18 bases between them. The CDR3 is 16 residues long. Germline values: CDR1 PRHDT, CDR2 FYEKMQ (reference sequence). The CDR3 loop reads CASSPPTRSGNQPQHF. DNA for the CDR3: TGTGCCAGCAGCCCGCCGACACGGAGTGGAAATCAGCCCCAGCATTTT.

This clonotype was seen a handful of times. This CDR3 reads CATSRLRGANEKLFF. As DNA, the CDR3 is TGTGCCACCAGCAGACTTAGGGGGGCTAATGAAAAACTGTTTTTT. The V gene is TRBV15, the J gene TRBJ1-4; D might be TRBD1 (6 bases). The CDR3 has 15 residues. Trimming shortened V by 2 bases and J by 3 bases, and 10 bases separated the two germline ends. In germline, CDR1 is LNHNV, CDR2 YYDKDF (reference sequence).

This rearrangement joins TRBV20-1 to TRBJ2-7; 10 bases agree with TRBD2. CDR1 DFQATT and CDR2 SNEGSKA come from the germline V gene (reference sequence). This CDR3 is 14 amino acids long. Germline trimming cut 4 bases from V and 2 bases from J; bases unmatched to any gene: 5. The CDR3 DNA is TGCAGTGCTAACCGAGCGGGGGGGCCCTACGAGCAGTACTTC. This translates into CSANRAGGPYEQYF.

This clonotype was recorded at least ten times. This chain links TRBV5-1 with TRBJ2-7; 8 nucleotides agree with TRBD1. CDR3 length equals 15 residues. V was clipped by 1 base and J by 5 bases; unmatched bases: 8. CDR1 is SGHRS, CDR2 YFSETQ, per germline. DNA of the CDR3: TGCGCCAGCAGCTTGCAGGACAGGGCGATTAACGAGCAGTACTTC. Its protein is CASSLQDRAINEQYF.

Remarks on this clonotype: One junction end disagrees with the germline gene, perhaps due to a read error. The chain recombines TRBV20-1 with TRBJ2-5; 7 nucleotides align to TRBD1. The CDR3 covers 14 residues. CDR1 and CDR2 (germline): DFQATT, SNEGSKA (reference sequence). The CDR3 here is CSAGDRAGQETQYF. The CDR3 bases are TGCAGTGCTGGAGACAGGGCAGGGCAAGAGACCCAGTACTTC.

This clonotype was seen only a few times. The rearrangement joins TRBV7-2 to TRBJ2-3, with D unresolved. Germline V CDR1 and CDR2: SGHTA, FQGNSA. The V gene lost 6 bases and the J gene lost 1 base, with 11 bases spanning the gap. This CDR3 comprises 14 residues. The CDR3 nucleotides are TGTGCCAGCAGAATGTTCTGGGGCACAGATACGCAGTATTTT. Translation: CASRMFWGTDTQYF.

The chain employs TRBV20-1 and TRBJ2-3, with D uncertain. This CDR3 has 12 amino acids. The germline gives CDR1 DFQATT, CDR2 SNEGSKA (reference sequence). V was shortened by 0 bases and J by 4 bases, with 5 bases between the two germline ends. The CDR3 DNA sequence: TGCAGTGCTAGAGATCCCCCAGATACGCAGTATTTT. Amino acids: CSARDPPDTQYF.